Listed below are T cell receptor beta chains from one sample, sequenced in a study of blood T cell repertoires in COVID-19. Clones were read by immunoSEQ multiplex PCR, and TCRdb kept only the in-frame ones, dropping some. The top ten clones hold around 2% of a sample with 350,000 to 450,000 clones, more than 75% of them seen once. What was sequenced was PBMCs or T cells enriched from blood (not recorded which). These TCRs come from a man aged 40-50 years in a cohort exposed to, infected with or recovered from COVID-19 (not recorded which). Each CDR3 is given with its conserved first and last residue. A D gene is named only where the DNA matches it firmly. The listing skips clone size in some rows; elsewhere it reads once, few, many or a size class.

NA	TRBV6-5	NA	TRBJ1-3	TGTGCCAGCAGTTACTCGTACAGCTCTGGAAACACCATATATTTT	CASSYSYSSGNTIYF
NA	TRBV30	NA	TRBJ1-6	TGTGCCTGGATCAACAGGGAGAATAATTCACCCCTCCACTTT	CAWINRENNSPLHF
NA	TRBV3-1/TRBV3-2	NA	TRBJ1-1	TGTGCCAGCAGTCCGGGGGGAAGACAGAGAAAGGGCAAAGCTTTCTTT	CASSPGGRQRKGKAFF
NA	TRBV5-1	NA	TRBJ2-1	TGCGCCAGCAGCTTGGTAGTAGTTCCCAATGAGCAGTTCTTC	CASSLVVVPNEQFF
NA	TRBV3-1/TRBV3-2	NA	TRBJ1-6	TGTGCCAGCAGCCAAGGGCCTCAAGAGGGATTCGGCTCACCCCTCCACTTT	CASSQGPQEGFGSPLHF
TRBD1	TRBV27	NA	TRBJ1-6	TGTGCCAGCAGTTCGGACAGGGGCTATAATTCACCCCTCCACTTT	CASSSDRGYNSPLHF
NA	TRBV10-1	NA	TRBJ1-1	TGCGCCAGCAAGAGACAGGTAAACACTGAAGCTTTCTTT	CASKRQVNTEAFF
TRBD2	TRBV20-1	NA	TRBJ2-1	TGCAGTGCTAGCGGGAGGGTTGAGCAGTTCTTC	CSASGRVEQFF
NA	TRBV30	NA	TRBJ2-1	TGTGCCTGGAGTGGTCCCTCCGGAGGGCGGGGTGAGCAGTTCTTC	CAWSGPSGGRGEQFF
TRBD1	TRBV25-1	NA	TRBJ1-2	TGTGCCAGCAGCAGGACAGGGGACTATGGCTACACCTTC	CASSRTGDYGYTF
TRBD1	TRBV30	few	TRBJ1-2	TGTGCCTGGAGCCTCCGGACAGGGGATAGTGGCTACACCTTC	CAWSLRTGDSGYTF
NA	TRBV7-8	NA	TRBJ2-3	TGTGCCAGCAGCTTAGCGGCGGCCACAGATACGCAGTATTTT	CASSLAAATDTQYF
NA	TRBV6-5	NA	TRBJ1-1	TGTGCCAGCAGGCCCCCTGTGAGGAACACTGAAGCTTTCTTT	CASRPPVRNTEAFF
NA	TRBV11-2	NA	TRBJ2-7	TGTGCCAGCAGCTTACTCAGGGGTACCTACGAGCAGTACTTC	CASSLLRGTYEQYF
NA	TRBV2	once	TRBJ1-2	TGTGCCAGCAGTCTGGACACAAACTATGGCTACACCTTC	CASSLDTNYGYTF
TRBD1	TRBV27	few	TRBJ1-1	TGTGCCAGCAGTCCCCTAGGACAGGCCACTGAAGCTTTCTTT	CASSPLGQATEAFF
TRBD1	TRBV7-9	NA	TRBJ2-3	TGTGCCAGCAGCACGGACAGGGGTGCAGATACGCAGTATTTT	CASSTDRGADTQYF
NA	TRBV2	NA	TRBJ2-2	TGTGCCAGCAGTGCCGGGAACACCGGGGAGCTGTTTTTT	CASSAGNTGELFF
TRBD2	TRBV18	NA	TRBJ2-1	TGTGCCAGCTCACCACCCTCGGGAGGGTACAATGAGCAGTTCTTC	CASSPPSGGYNEQFF